This T cell receptor beta chain was retrieved from a study of human T cells and chemical hapten exposure (dated by TCRdb to 2020 to 2022). For the study in its entirety: For sensitization, 2% DPC in acetone was applied to a 2 cm by 2 cm area of upper inner arm skin. Throughout the study period of roughly 24 weeks, patients also received therapeutic DPC doses to the scalp every week. Patch testing on the upper back used Finn chambers containing 0.01% DPC, with scoring done after 6 days according to International Contact Dermatitis Research Group standards. Alopecia areata with under or over 50% scalp involvement, alopecia totalis and alopecia universalis were represented in the patient cohort, which was mostly female. The libraries were sequenced as a pool, and the TCR yield per sample differed mostly because of small variations in library volumes within the pool. Peripheral blood TCR repertoire changes were tracked in vivo in alopecia patients during primary and secondary sensitization to the hapten diphenylcyclopropenone (DPC). Blood samples were taken from patients before sensitization (week 0) and then at 2, 6 and about 24 weeks after DPC sensitization. About 28 alopecia patients gave blood for TCR sequencing at one to four time points (pre-sensitization, 2, 6 and 24 weeks). The full study reports these points: After repeated subsampling, changes were observed in the strength of the expansion versus patch-test correlation and in the threshold at which the correlation became significant. Patch test score correlated positively with the number of PT1 expanded TCRs, reaching significance at thresholds 8, 16 and 32 but not at 4. Significantly more large CDR3 similarity clusters were formed by expanded TCRs than by pre-sensitization or healthy control sets, consistent with antigen-driven responses. Because all patients had alopecia, a presumed autoimmune disease, the immune response of the patients might differ from that of healthy individuals. DPC sensitization did not change how many TCRs were above 1 in 1000 frequency, and no evidence was found of alterations in global repertoire structure.

The germline V gene supplies CDR1 MNHEY and CDR2 SVGEGT. V is shortened by 2 bases, J by 6 bases, and the region joining them spans 13 bases. From its cysteine to its phenylalanine, the CDR3 spans 14 amino acids. Only CDR3 DNA is held: 42 bases, read in frame from base 1. This clonotype has more than one count but fewer than ten. The antigen this receptor binds is unknown. Per-base qualities were not stored, and no clone one base away is much larger. Reading the label with the study, this specimen's time point is: patch test 3, about 24 weeks after DPC sensitization. The sample's treatment or condition label is to be understood as: therapeutic diphenylcyclopropenone sensitization with weekly scalp DPC. At each patch-test visit, blood was drawn before the patch test was applied. Patients were considered eligible if aged 18 to 70, diagnosed with alopecia and deemed suitable for DPC therapy, and patients were excluded if pregnant. Total RNA was extracted from unfractionated whole blood that had been collected in Tempus Blood RNA tubes.

The library was generated by RACE. Sequencer: NextSeq 500. During library preparation, unique molecular identifiers were attached to individual cDNA molecules so that TCRs could be counted quantitatively and reproducibly. Both TCR alpha and TCR beta chains were sequenced from each blood RNA sample. Per the source publication's procedure: A median of roughly 98,000 TCRs per sample was observed, with a range of roughly 20,000 to 750,000. The Decombinator software suite was used to annotate the V, J and CDR3 of the TCR reads. For PS versus PT1 abundance plots, all samples were subsampled to the same number of TCRs (28,000). Expanded TCRs were defined as absent before sensitization and observed at least eight times at the 2-week time point. The raw public data were reprocessed by TCRdb itself: fastp quality trimming at Q25, MiXCR clonotype calling, in-frame beta chains only. For every CDR3 protein sequence, its rows merge into one entry that carries the most common genes and DNA. TCRdb, rather than the study authors, made the V and J calls. The sample data list more than 85,000 distinct CDR3 sequences, and 30% to 35% of these were observed just once. Of the sample, roughly 2.7% falls within the top ten clones.

The sequence links TRBV6-2 or TRBV6-3 to TRBJ1-1; the D segment cannot be called with confidence. The receptor's source is a man between 35 and 55 years old with alopecia areata. Some clones in this sample may be carry-over from other donors' samples. The specimen comprised whole blood, sampled in connection with sensitization to the hapten diphenylcyclopropenone (DPC). The nucleotides read TGTGCCAGCAGTTACCCGACTTTAAAGGCTGAAGCTTTCTTT. Translated, it reads CASSYPTLKAEAFF.